This entry lists 2 T cell receptor beta chains sequenced from one sample in a study of cytomegalovirus exposure and HLA in healthy donors. The PCR employed 60 Vbeta primers together with 13 Jbeta primers. Repertoires were generated with immunoSEQ multiplex PCR, while TCRdb's copy carries only in-frame clones and drops some. Among approximately 180,000 clones listed, about 83% were seen once. Sequencing input: PBMCs. These receptors were obtained from a girl aged 5-17 years in good health and CMV-seropositive.

This chain connects TRBV6-1 to TRBJ2-1, with D possibly matching TRBD1 (6 bases). The germline V gene has CDR1 MNHNS and CDR2 SASEGT. The CDR3 contains 14 residues. The V gene lost 11 bases and the J gene lost 2 bases, with 16 bases spanning the gap. The CDR3 region has the DNA TGTGCCGGCCGTACGGGACATCCCTACAATGAGCAGTTCTTC. Its protein is CAGRTGHPYNEQFF.

This chain links TRBV13 with TRBJ1-2; 9 bases align to TRBD1. With V trimmed by 11 bases and J by 4 bases, 8 bases remained unmatched. Looked up from germline, CDR1 is PRHDT and CDR2 is FYEKMQ (reference sequence). This CDR3 has 13 amino acids. The CDR3 loop is CAVTGGKAYGYTF. The CDR3 DNA is TGTGCCGTGACAGGGGGGAAGGCCTATGGCTACACCTTC.